This T cell receptor beta chain stems from a study of CXCR3-negative and CXCR3-positive naive CD8 T cells. General study findings and limits: Unlike memory cells, which differed, naive CXCR3-negative and CXCR3-positive cells had similar TRBV-TRBJ usage. CXCR3-positive naive cells had more hydrophobic TRB CDR3s than CXCR3-negative naive cells. High diversity, comparable across both naive subsets, contrasted with much lower diversity in memory CD8+ cells.

As regards this clonotype: No antigen is known for it.

CDR3 length equals 16 residues. CDR1 and CDR2 from the germline V gene are SEHNR and FQNEAQ (reference sequence). Naive CD8+ T cells were CD45RO-CCR7+CD27+CD95-. UMI-labeled 5' RACE yielded the TRB cDNA libraries. TCRdb re-called the 5' RACE reads, yielding one record per CDR3 amino acid sequence without DNA. The listing contains 55,000 to 75,000 distinct CDR3 sequences. This TCR was recovered from a human donor in good health. Some clones in this sample may be carry-over from other donors' samples. Sequencing was carried out using naive CXCR3+ CD8+ T cells from blood. Subset denoted: CD45RO-CCR7+CD27+CD95- naive CD8+ T cells expressing CXCR3 (TNR3+). The chain uses TRBV7-9 and TRBJ2-1; TCRdb proposes TRBD2, but this gene call is untestable without DNA. The CDR3 loop is CASSLTGSGVRNEQFF.